This TCR beta chain was recovered during a study of T cell responses to AZD1222 COVID-19 vaccine. The length of the CDR3 is 15 residues. V gave up 4 bases and J gave up 7 bases, with 17 bases separating them. Per the germline V gene, CDR1 is MGHRA and CDR2 is YSYEKL. Profiled with immunoSEQ multiplex PCR; TCRdb holds only in-frame clones, not every one. Among some 150,000 clones listed, 80% to 90% were seen once. The clonotype comes from an adult in good health. This chain uses TRBV4-1 with TRBJ1-5; D might be TRBD1 (5 bases). The sample here was peripheral blood, taken on day 0 of AZD1222 vaccination. The chain's CDR3 is CASSPAYRSGQPQHF. CDR3 nucleotide sequence: TGCGCCAGCAGCCCAGCATACAGGTCGGGGCAGCCCCAGCATTTT.